Detailed here is one TCR beta chain. Its antigen is not known. TCRdb re-called the 5' RACE reads and catalogs CDR3 proteins one per entry, DNA excluded. The sample holds a few hundred thousand distinct CDR3 sequences. These data originate in a study of monozygotic twins with inflammatory bowel disease. Collection of a roughly 2.7 ml blood sample took place per donor. Study findings and constraints: Healthy co-twins showed greater TCRbeta diversity (inverse Simpson) than IBD patients.

The CDR3 runs to 14 residues. CDR1 is SGHRS, CDR2 YFSETQ, per germline. What was sequenced was blood. This sequence joins TRBV5-1 and TRBJ2-1; TCRdb lists TRBD1, though no DNA is available to test this call. The TCR sequence derives from a human donor with ulcerative colitis or Crohn's disease, or a healthy co-twin of an affected twin (not recorded which). CDR3 protein: CASIRTGGSNEQFF.